This TCR beta chain stems from a study of shared clonotypes between healthy human individuals. Regarding the study as a whole: Among non-shared clonotypes, generation probabilities were lower than among those shared by all four donors.

The ends lost 0 bases at V and 1 base at J; junction bases unmatched: 13. This CDR3 spans 19 amino acids. Germline V gene sequence: CDR1 SQVTM, CDR2 ANQGSEA. Researchers partitioned CD4+ cells into CD45RA+ naive and CD45RA-negative memory subsets. A remark on this clone: No antigen is known for it.

Sequenced by immunoSEQ multiplex PCR; TCRdb stores in-frame clones only, minus some. The profile covers some 1,600,000 clones, with 98% appearing a single time and about 0.42% taken by the ten largest. Material for sequencing was naive CD4+ T cells sorted from blood. The subset denotes: CD45RA+ positively selected. The chain has TRBV29-1 and TRBJ2-3; 10 nucleotides agree with TRBD2. This clonotype originated in a man aged 25-45 years in good health. CDR3 sequence: CSVEDLAGVGPNGTDTQYF. CDR3 coding DNA: TGCAGCGTTGAAGATCTAGCGGGAGTCGGTCCTAATGGCACAGATACGCAGTATTTT.